The subject of this entry is one T cell receptor (beta chain). Its antigen is still unknown. This entry is derived from a study of T cells in Graves' hyperthyroidism and ophthalmopathy. Overall study: Blood was drawn when the patient was first diagnosed and still untreated.

Germline trimming cut 8 bases from V and 0 bases from J; bases unmatched to any gene: 6. Germline values: CDR1 SQVTM, CDR2 ANQGSEA. CDR3 length equals 13 residues. Regions amplified from RNA transcripts were the TCR beta CDR3 regions. The HTBI primer set served for first-round RT-PCR of the TCR CDR3. TCRdb reprocessed the multiplex PCR reads with MiXCR, giving one entry per CDR3 protein. The sample has some 500,000 distinct CDR3 sequences; approximately 25% are singletons. General study findings and limits: Researchers report that a 13 V-J model separated ophthalmopathy from stable hyperthyroidism. The model foresaw ophthalmopathy a median around seven months prior to onset.

Clinical symptoms, serum thyroxine, TRAb, thyroid ultrasound and orbital computed tomography established diagnosis. The sample comprised blood. V is TRBV29-1 and J is TRBJ1-1; 7 nucleotides align to TRBD1. This TCR was recovered from a woman aged 25 to 39 with Graves' ophthalmopathy. CDR3 in DNA: TGCAGCATCTCGGGACAGATGAACACTGAAGCTTTCTTT. Amino acids: CSISGQMNTEAFF.